Presented here are 10 T cell receptor beta chains from one specimen sequenced in a study of blood T cell repertoires in COVID-19. The method was immunoSEQ multiplex PCR; TCRdb's version includes in-frame clones alone and lacks a portion of them. The sample lists 250,000 to 300,000 clones; 70% to 90% were seen once. Sample: peripheral blood. Every receptor here comes from a woman aged 45 to 65 with COVID-19, enrolled during active disease.

This chain joins TRBV18 and TRBJ1-1; 7 nucleotides match TRBD1. CDR1 is KGHSH and CDR2 is LQKENI in the germline V gene. This CDR3 has 16 amino acids. J gave up 4 bases and V 0 bases, and 8 bases lay outside the gene matches. CDR3 coding DNA: TGTGCCAGCTCACCACCGGGCCCCCCAGGGGGCACTGAAGCTTTCTTT. The encoded protein is CASSPPGPPGGTEAFF.

The chain links TRBV25-1 to TRBJ1-2; D perhaps matches TRBD1 (5 bases). Germline CDR1 reads MGHDK; CDR2 reads SYGVNS. With 2 bases removed from V and 4 bases from J, the gap between germline ends came to 11 bases. This CDR3 comprises 14 residues. The CDR3 bases are TGTGCCAGCAGTGAAAGGATGACAGCCTATGGCTACACCTTC. It codes for CASSERMTAYGYTF.

The rearrangement joins TRBV11-2 to TRBJ2-2; TRBD2 is a possible D gene (6 bases). Germline loops: CDR1 SGHAT, CDR2 FQNNGV. The length of the CDR3 is 15 residues. V was pared by 1 base and J by 6 bases, with 12 bases between. The chain's CDR3 is CASSLGGITSGELFF. For the CDR3, the DNA is TGTGCCAGCAGCTTAGGCGGGATTACGTCCGGGGAGCTGTTTTTT.

This chain uses TRBV14 with TRBJ2-1; 7 bases are a match to TRBD2. Trimming at V came to 1 base and at J to 6 bases, leaving 6 bases not matched to a gene. CDR1 is SGHDN and CDR2 is FVKESK in the germline V gene. The CDR3 has 15 amino acids. As DNA, the CDR3 is TGTGCCAGCAGCCAAGTAGCAGGGAGGGGCAATGAGCAGTTCTTC. Translation gives CASSQVAGRGNEQFF.

The rearrangement joins TRBV19 to TRBJ2-6; TRBD1 matches 11 bases. After removal of 1 base from V and 2 bases from J, the junction contained 1 base not matched to a gene. Germline CDR1 is LNHDA and CDR2 is SQIVND (reference sequence). The CDR3 runs 17 residues. In nucleotides, the CDR3 is TGTGCCAGTAGTATAGGGACAGGGGGCGCTGGGGCCAACGTCCTGACTTTC. Encoded protein: CASSIGTGGAGANVLTF.

The chain links TRBV19 to TRBJ2-1; D might be TRBD1 (7 bases). This CDR3 comprises 16 residues. V was trimmed by 6 bases and J by 4 bases, leaving 19 bases between them. Per the germline V gene, CDR1 is LNHDA and CDR2 is SQIVND (reference sequence). The DNA for the CDR3 is TGTGCCAGTAGCATACTTGGAGGGGGCACTTACAATGAGCAGTTCTTC. Amino acid sequence: CASSILGGGTYNEQFF.

V usage is TRBV19 and J usage is TRBJ1-5; 7 nucleotides match TRBD1. The CDR3 sequence is 16 residues long. Germline lookup yields CDR1 LNHDA and CDR2 SQIVND (reference sequence). J lost 3 bases, V lost 7 bases, and 12 bases had no gene match. The CDR3 sequence: CASKPRRDSLNQPQHF. CDR3 DNA: TGTGCCAGTAAGCCGAGGCGGGACAGCCTCAATCAGCCCCAGCATTTT.

J is TRBJ2-2 and V is TRBV19; TRBD2 agrees at 12 bases. Per germline, CDR1 LNHDA and CDR2 SQIVND (reference sequence). With 3 bases clipped from V and 3 bases from J, the junction kept 5 bases outside the gene matches. CDR3 length: 17 amino acids. CDR3 DNA sequence: TGTGCCAGTAGTATCCTAGCGGGAGGGTCGGACACCGGGGAGCTGTTTTTT. This gives the protein CASSILAGGSDTGELFF.

The V call is TRBV2, the J call TRBJ2-7; no clear D. The V end was cut by 8 bases, the J end by 5 bases, with 16 bases between. CDR1 is SNHLY, CDR2 FYNNEI, per germline. CDR3 size: 13 residues. The CDR3: CASVESYPHEQYF. The CDR3 DNA is TGTGCCAGCGTGGAGTCATACCCTCACGAGCAGTACTTC.

This sequence joins TRBV2 and TRBJ2-1; 7 bases are shared with TRBD2. V was clipped by 8 bases and J by 7 bases; unmatched bases: 23. Per germline, CDR1 SNHLY and CDR2 FYNNEI. This CDR3 comprises 18 residues. The CDR3 region is CASWGLGSGLMGVNEQFF. Here the CDR3 DNA reads TGTGCCAGCTGGGGACTTGGTAGCGGGTTAATGGGTGTGAATGAGCAGTTCTTC.